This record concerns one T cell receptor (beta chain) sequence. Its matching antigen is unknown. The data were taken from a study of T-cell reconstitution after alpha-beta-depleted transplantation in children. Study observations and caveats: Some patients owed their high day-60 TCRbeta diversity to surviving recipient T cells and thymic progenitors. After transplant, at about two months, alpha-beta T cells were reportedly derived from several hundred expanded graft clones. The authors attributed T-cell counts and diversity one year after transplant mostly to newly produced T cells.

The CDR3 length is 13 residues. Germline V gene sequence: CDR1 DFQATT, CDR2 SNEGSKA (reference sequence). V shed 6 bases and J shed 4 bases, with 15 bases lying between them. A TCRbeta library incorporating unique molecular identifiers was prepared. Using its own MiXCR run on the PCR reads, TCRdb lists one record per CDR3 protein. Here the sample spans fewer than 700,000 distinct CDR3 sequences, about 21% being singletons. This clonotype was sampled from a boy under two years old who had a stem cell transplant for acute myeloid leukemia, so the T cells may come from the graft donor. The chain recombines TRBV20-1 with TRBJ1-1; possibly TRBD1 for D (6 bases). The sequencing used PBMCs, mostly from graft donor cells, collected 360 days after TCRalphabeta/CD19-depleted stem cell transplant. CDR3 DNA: TGCAGTGCCGGGGGGGCCCTGGGCACTGAAGCTTTCTTT. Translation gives CSAGGALGTEAFF.